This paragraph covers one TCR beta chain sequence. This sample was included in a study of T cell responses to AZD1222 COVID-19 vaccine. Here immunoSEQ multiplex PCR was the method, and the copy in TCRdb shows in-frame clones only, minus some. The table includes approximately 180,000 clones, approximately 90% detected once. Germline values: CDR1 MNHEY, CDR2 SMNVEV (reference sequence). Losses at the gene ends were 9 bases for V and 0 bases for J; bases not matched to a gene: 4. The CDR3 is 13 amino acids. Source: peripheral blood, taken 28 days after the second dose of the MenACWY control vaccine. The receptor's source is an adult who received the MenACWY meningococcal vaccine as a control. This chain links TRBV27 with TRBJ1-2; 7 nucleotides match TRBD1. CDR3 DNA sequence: TGTGCCAGTACAGGGGCCCCTAACTATGGCTACACCTTC. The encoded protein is CASTGAPNYGYTF.